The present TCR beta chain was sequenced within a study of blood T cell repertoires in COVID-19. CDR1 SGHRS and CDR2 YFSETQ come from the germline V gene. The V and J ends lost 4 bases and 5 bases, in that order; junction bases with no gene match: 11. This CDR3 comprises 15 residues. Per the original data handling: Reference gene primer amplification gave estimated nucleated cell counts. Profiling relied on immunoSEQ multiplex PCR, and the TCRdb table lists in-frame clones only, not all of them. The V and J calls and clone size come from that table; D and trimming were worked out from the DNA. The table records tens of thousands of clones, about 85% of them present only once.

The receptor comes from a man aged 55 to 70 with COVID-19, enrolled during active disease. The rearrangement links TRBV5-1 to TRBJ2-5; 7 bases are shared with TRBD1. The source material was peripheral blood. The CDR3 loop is CASSDTGAAVETQYF. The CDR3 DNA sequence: TGCGCCAGCAGCGATACAGGGGCCGCGGTGGAGACCCAGTACTTC.